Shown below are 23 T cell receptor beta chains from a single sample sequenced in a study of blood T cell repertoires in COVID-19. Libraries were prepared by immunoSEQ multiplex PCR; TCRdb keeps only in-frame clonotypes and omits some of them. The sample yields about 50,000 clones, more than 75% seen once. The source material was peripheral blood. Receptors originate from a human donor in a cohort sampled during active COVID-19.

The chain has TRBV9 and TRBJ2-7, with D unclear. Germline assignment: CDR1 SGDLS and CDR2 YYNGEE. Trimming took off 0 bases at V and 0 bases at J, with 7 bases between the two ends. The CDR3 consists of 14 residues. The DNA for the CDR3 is TGTGCCAGCAGCGTAGACTATAGCTCCTACGAGCAGTACGTC. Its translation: CASSVDYSSYEQYV.

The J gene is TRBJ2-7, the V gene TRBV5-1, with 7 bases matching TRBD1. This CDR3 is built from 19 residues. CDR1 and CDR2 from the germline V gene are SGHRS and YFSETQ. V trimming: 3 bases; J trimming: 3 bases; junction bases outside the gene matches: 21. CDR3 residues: CASSSDRVLFGSGFYEQYF. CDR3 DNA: TGCGCCAGCAGCTCTGACAGGGTGCTGTTCGGATCTGGTTTCTACGAGCAGTACTTC. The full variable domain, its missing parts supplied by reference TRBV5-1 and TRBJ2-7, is KAGVTQTPRYLIKTRGQQVTLSCSPISGHRSVSWYQQTPGQGLQFLFEYFSETQRNKGNFPGRFSGRQFSNSRSEMNVSTLELGDSALYLCASSSDRVLFGSGFYEQYFGPGTRLTVT.

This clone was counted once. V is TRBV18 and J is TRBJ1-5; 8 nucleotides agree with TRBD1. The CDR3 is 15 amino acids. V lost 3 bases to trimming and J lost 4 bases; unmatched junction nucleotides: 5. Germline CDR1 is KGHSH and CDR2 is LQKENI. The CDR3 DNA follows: TGTGCCAGCTCACCTGGACAGGGTTCGAATCAGCCCCAGCATTTT. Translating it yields CASSPGQGSNQPQHF.

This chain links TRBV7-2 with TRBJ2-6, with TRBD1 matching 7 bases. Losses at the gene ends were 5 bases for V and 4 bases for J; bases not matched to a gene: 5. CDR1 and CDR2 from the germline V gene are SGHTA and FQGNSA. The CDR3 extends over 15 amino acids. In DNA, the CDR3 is TGTGCCAGCAGCCGGGACAGTAGGGGGGCCAACGTCCTGACTTTC. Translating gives CASSRDSRGANVLTF.

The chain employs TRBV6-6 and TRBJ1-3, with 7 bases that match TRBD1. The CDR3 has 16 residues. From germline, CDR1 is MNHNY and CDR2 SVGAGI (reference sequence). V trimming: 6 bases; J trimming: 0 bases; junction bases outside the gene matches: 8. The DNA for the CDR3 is TGTGCCAGCAGCTTAGCTCAGGGGGACTCTGGAAACACCATATATTTT. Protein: CASSLAQGDSGNTIYF.

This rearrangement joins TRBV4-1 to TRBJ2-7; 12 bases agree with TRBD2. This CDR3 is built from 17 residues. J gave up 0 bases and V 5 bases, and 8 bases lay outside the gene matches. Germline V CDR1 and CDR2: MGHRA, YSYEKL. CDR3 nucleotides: TGCGCCAGCAGCAGGACTAGCGGGATGGGTAGCTCCTACGAGCAGTACTTC. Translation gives CASSRTSGMGSSYEQYF.

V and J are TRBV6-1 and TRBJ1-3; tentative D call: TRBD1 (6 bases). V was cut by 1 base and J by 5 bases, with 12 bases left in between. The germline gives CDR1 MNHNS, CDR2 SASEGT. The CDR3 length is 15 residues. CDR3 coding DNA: TGTGCCAGCAGTGAAGTTGGGGGCTCAAGAAACACCATATATTTT. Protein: CASSEVGGSRNTIYF.

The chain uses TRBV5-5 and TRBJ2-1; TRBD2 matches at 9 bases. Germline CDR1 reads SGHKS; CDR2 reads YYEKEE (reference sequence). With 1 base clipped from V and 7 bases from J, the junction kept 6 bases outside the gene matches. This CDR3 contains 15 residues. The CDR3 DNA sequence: TGTGCCAGCAGCTTGTTTAGCGGGAGTCTAAATGAGCAGTTCTTC. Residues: CASSLFSGSLNEQFF. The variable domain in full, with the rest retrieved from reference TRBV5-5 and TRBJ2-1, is DAGVTQSPTHLIKTRGQQVTLRCSPISGHKSVSWYQQVLGQGPQFIFQYYEKEERGRGNFPDRFSARQFPNYSSELNVNALLLGDSALYLCASSLFSGSLNEQFFGPGTRLTVL.

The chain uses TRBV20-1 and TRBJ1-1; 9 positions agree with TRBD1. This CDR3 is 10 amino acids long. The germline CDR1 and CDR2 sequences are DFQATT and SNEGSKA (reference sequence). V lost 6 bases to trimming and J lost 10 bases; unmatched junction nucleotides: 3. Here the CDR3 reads CSANRGPAFF. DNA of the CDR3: TGCAGTGCCAACAGGGGGCCAGCTTTCTTT.

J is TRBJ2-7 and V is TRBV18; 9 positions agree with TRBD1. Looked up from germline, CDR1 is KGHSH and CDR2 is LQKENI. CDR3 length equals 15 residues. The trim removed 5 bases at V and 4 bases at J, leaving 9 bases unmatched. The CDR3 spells CASSRGQGTGYEQYF. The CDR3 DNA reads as TGTGCCAGCTCAAGGGGACAGGGAACTGGGTACGAGCAGTACTTC.

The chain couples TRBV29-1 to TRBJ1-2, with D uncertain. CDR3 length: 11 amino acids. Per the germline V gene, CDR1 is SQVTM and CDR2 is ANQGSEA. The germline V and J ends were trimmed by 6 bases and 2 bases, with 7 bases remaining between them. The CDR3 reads CSVSSNYGYTF. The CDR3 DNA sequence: TGCAGCGTATCATCAAACTATGGCTACACCTTC.

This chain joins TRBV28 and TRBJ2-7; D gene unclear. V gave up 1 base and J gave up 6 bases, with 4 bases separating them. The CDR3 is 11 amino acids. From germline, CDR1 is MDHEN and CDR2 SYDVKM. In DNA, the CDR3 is TGTGCCAGCAGTTTATTCCGCGAGCAGTACTTC. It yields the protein CASSLFREQYF.

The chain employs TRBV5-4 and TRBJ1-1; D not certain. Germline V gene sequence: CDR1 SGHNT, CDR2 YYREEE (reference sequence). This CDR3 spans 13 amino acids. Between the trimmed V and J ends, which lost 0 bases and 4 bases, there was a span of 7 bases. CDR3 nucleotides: TGTGCCAGCAGCTTGGGCTGGAGCACTGAAGCTTTCTTT. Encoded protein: CASSLGWSTEAFF.

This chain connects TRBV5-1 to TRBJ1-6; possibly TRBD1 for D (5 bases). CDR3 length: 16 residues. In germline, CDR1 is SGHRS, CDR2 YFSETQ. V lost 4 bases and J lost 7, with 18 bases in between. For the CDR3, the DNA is TGCGCCAGCAGCGACAGTGGGGGACTCCTAAATTCACCCCTCCACTTT. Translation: CASSDSGGLLNSPLHF.

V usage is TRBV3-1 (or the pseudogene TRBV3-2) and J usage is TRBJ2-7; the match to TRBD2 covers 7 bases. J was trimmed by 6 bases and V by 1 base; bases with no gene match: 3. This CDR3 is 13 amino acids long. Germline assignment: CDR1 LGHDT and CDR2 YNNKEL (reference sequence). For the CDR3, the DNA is TGTGCCAGCAGCCAAGCCACTAGCGCCGAGCAGTACGTC. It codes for CASSQATSAEQYV.

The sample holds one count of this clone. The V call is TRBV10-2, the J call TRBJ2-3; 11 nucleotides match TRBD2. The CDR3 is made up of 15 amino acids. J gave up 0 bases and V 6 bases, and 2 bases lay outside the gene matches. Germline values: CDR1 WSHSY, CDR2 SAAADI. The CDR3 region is CASRRLAGSTDTQYF. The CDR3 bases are TGCGCCAGCAGAAGACTAGCGGGGAGCACAGATACGCAGTATTTT.

The CDR3 protein is CASRGGVVETQYF. For the CDR3, the DNA is TGCGCCAGCCGCGGGGGCGTCGTGGAGACCCAGTACTTC. The rearrangement uses TRBV5-1 and TRBJ2-5; tentatively, D is TRBD2 (7 bases). The CDR3 is 13 amino acids. Deletions cut 7 bases from V and 5 bases from J, with 15 bases between. From germline, CDR1 is SGHRS and CDR2 YFSETQ.

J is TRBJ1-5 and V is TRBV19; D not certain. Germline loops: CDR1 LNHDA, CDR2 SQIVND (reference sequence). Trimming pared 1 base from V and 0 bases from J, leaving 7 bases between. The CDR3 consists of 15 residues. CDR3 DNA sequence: TGTGCCAGTAGTATAGGAGGTTTTAGCAATCAGCCCCAGCATTTT. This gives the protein CASSIGGFSNQPQHF.

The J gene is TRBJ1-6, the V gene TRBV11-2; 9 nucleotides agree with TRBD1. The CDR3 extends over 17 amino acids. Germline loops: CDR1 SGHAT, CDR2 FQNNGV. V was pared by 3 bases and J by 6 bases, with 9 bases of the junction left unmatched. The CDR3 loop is CASSFRTPGQGNSPLHF. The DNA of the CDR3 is TGTGCCAGCAGCTTTAGGACGCCGGGACAGGGTAATTCACCCCTCCACTTT.

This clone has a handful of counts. CDR3 amino acids: CASSLGQGDYEQYV. The CDR3 region has the DNA TGTGCCAGCAGCTTAGGACAGGGGGACTACGAGCAGTACGTC. The chain links TRBV7-9 to TRBJ2-7; TRBD1 agrees at 9 bases. This CDR3 is built from 14 residues. The V gene's germline CDR1 is SEHNR and CDR2 FQNEAQ (reference sequence). Losses at the gene ends were 1 base for V and 3 bases for J; bases not matched to a gene: 1.

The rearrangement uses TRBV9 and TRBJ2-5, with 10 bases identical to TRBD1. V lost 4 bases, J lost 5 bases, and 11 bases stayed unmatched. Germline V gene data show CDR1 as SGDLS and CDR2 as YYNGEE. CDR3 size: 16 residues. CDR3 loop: CASSLGTGAFGETQYF. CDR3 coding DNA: TGTGCCAGCAGCCTCGGGACAGGGGCTTTTGGGGAGACCCAGTACTTC.

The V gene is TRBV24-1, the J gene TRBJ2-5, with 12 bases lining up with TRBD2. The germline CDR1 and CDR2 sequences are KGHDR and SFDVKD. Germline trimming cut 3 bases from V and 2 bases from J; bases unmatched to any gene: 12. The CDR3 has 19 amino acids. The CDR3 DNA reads TGTGCCACCAGTGATCCGAAGACTAGCGGGAGTGTGGCACAAGAGACCCAGTACTTC. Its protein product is CATSDPKTSGSVAQETQYF.

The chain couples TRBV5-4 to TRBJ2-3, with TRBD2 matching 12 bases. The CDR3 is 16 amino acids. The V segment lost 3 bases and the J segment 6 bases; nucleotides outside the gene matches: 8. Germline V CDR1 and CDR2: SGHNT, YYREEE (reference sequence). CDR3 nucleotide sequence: TGTGCCAGCAGCTCTCTAGCGGGAGGGTTGCCGGATACGCAGTATTTT. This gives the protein CASSSLAGGLPDTQYF.